These 27 T cell receptor beta chains were sequenced from one sample in a study of OX40 agonist ivuxolimab in advanced cancers. Libraries were built with the immunoSEQ multiplex PCR assay. Entries here come from immuneACCESS through TCRdb and include only in-frame sequences with V and J called. Some clones fail to appear in such tables; in the studies checked, an unresolved V gene covers under half of the shortfall, and the cause of the remainder is unknown. A total of about 96,000 clones appear in this sample, about 90% of them only once. Clones ranked in the top ten supply about 1.5% of the sample. Sequencing was performed on CD4+ or CD8+ T cells sorted from blood, taken in a trial of the OX40 agonist ivuxolimab. The receptor set was obtained from an adult with an advanced solid tumor such as melanoma, head and neck, liver or kidney cancer.

In its sample, this clone was seen once. The rearrangement links TRBV13 to TRBJ1-3, with D uncertain. CDR3 length: 13 amino acids. CDR1 is PRHDT and CDR2 is FYEKMQ in the germline V gene (reference sequence). Trimming removed 2 bases from V and 5 bases from J, with 7 bases in between. The CDR3 reads CASSLHHRNTIYF. The CDR3 DNA follows: TGTGCCAGCAGCTTACACCACAGAAACACCATATATTTT.

The rearrangement joins TRBV11-2 to TRBJ2-1, with D hard to call. The CDR3 consists of 14 residues. Germline CDR1 SGHAT, CDR2 FQNNGV. V lost 3 bases and J lost 3, with 9 bases in between. Here the CDR3 reads CASSFVAVYNEQFF. In DNA form, the CDR3 reads TGTGCCAGCAGCTTTGTCGCCGTCTACAATGAGCAGTTCTTC.

This chain connects TRBV29-1 to TRBJ2-2, with 14 bases matching TRBD2. The trim removed 5 bases at V and 5 bases at J, leaving 4 bases unmatched. Germline V gene lookup returns CDR1 SQVTM and CDR2 ANQGSEA. This CDR3 is 15 amino acids long. The CDR3 nucleotides read TGCAGCGTTAAGACTAGCGGGAGGGAAACCGGGGAGCTGTTTTTT. Protein: CSVKTSGRETGELFF.

This chain links TRBV6-6 with TRBJ2-7, with a possible D match to TRBD1 (6 bases). Germline V gives CDR1 MNHNY, CDR2 SVGAGI (reference sequence). Trimming removed 2 bases from V and 3 bases from J, with 8 bases in between. The CDR3 totals 13 residues. The CDR3 sequence: CASSYRQVYEQYF. CDR3 bases: TGTGCCAGCAGTTACAGACAGGTCTACGAGCAGTACTTC.

This clone was detected ten times or more. The V gene is TRBV19, the J gene TRBJ2-2, with D tentatively TRBD1 (5 bases). Germline V lookup: CDR1 LNHDA, CDR2 SQIVND (reference sequence). Trimming shortened V by 7 bases and J by 4 bases, and 10 bases separated the two germline ends. CDR3 length: 13 amino acids. Written as DNA, the CDR3 is TGTGCCAGTACCTTCAGGGCCACCGGGGAGCTGTTTTTT. Protein: CASTFRATGELFF.

V is TRBV6-1 and J is TRBJ2-2; D not certain. Germline CDR1 reads MNHNS; CDR2 reads SASEGT. The ends were cut back, 6 bases at V and 0 bases at J, with 8 bases in the middle. This CDR3 region has 14 residues. DNA of the CDR3: TGTGCCAGCAGAGTCCCCCCGAACACCGGGGAGCTGTTTTTT. Its translation: CASRVPPNTGELFF.

The sample holds one count of this clone. The chain carries TRBV5-1 and TRBJ2-3, with 8 bases fitting TRBD2. CDR1 and CDR2 from the germline V gene are SGHRS and YFSETQ. J lost 0 bases, V lost 4 bases, and 7 bases had no gene match. The CDR3 extends over 16 amino acids. CDR3 residues: CASSRVAGTSTDTQYF. CDR3 nucleotide sequence: TGCGCCAGCAGCAGAGTAGCGGGAACTAGCACAGATACGCAGTATTTT.

The CDR3 region is CASSRGSGTSSEAFF. CDR3 nucleotide sequence: TGCGCCAGCAGCCGCGGGTCAGGGACATCGTCCGAAGCTTTCTTT. The V call is TRBV5-1, the J call TRBJ1-1; D may be TRBD1 (6 bases). The germline CDR1 and CDR2 sequences are SGHRS and YFSETQ. The CDR3 extends over 15 amino acids. The V end was cut by 4 bases, the J end by 8 bases, with 21 bases between.

The rearrangement links TRBV9 to TRBJ2-1; D ambiguous. Germline CDR1 reads SGDLS; CDR2 reads YYNGEE. The CDR3 spans 15 residues. Trimming cost V 4 bases and J 6 bases, with 17 bases left between them. The CDR3 region is CASSPRSLVFNEQFF. The CDR3 DNA reads TGTGCCAGCAGCCCCCGTTCCTTAGTCTTCAATGAGCAGTTCTTC.

The V and J genes are TRBV10-2 and TRBJ2-7; 12 positions agree with TRBD2. The ends lost 3 bases at V and 4 bases at J; junction bases unmatched: 10. CDR3 length: 17 residues. CDR1 and CDR2 (germline): WSHSY, SAAADI. The CDR3 coding sequence is TGCGCCAGCAGTGAAGCTAGCGGGAGGGCCGTCGAATACGAGCAGTACTTC. It is translated as CASSEASGRAVEYEQYF.

The chain carries TRBV12-1 and TRBJ2-2; whether TRBD2, the table's D call, matches the DNA was not checked. TRBV12-1 represents a pseudogene. The CDR3 covers 19 residues. CDR3 DNA sequence: TGTGCCAGCAGCTTTGCGCTAGTACCCCCCCCCTCTAACACCGGGGAGCTGTTTTTT. It is translated as CASSFALVPPPSNTGELFF.

The chain carries TRBV5-6 and TRBJ2-1; 10 bases line up with TRBD2. Looked up from germline, CDR1 is SGHDT and CDR2 is YYEEEE. V lost 0 bases and J lost 0; bases outside the gene matches: 6. The CDR3 totals 18 residues. The CDR3 sequence is CASSLGLAGVSSYNEQFF. CDR3 bases: TGTGCCAGCAGCTTGGGACTAGCGGGCGTGAGCTCCTACAATGAGCAGTTCTTC.

This chain links TRBV11-3 with TRBJ1-2, with 7 bases lining up with TRBD1. Germline CDR1 and CDR2: SGHNT and YENEEA. V lost 1 base to trimming and J lost 2 bases; unmatched junction nucleotides: 16. The CDR3 contains 19 residues. As DNA, the CDR3 is TGTGCCAGCAGCTTAGGACTGGGACAGAACCCAGTCCGAAACTATGGCTACACCTTC. Encoded protein: CASSLGLGQNPVRNYGYTF.

The chain uses TRBV10-3 and TRBJ1-1; TRBD1 aligns across 9 bases. The junction had 11 bases not matched to a gene; V was cut back by 3 bases and J by 12 bases. The CDR3 length is 14 residues. Germline values: CDR1 ENHRY, CDR2 SYGVKD. The CDR3, as DNA: TGTGCCATCAGTGACGGACAGGGGACATTAGTGACTTTCTTT. This codes for CAISDGQGTLVTFF.

The V and J genes are TRBV6-4 and TRBJ2-3; 11 positions agree with TRBD2. CDR1 MRHNA and CDR2 SNTAGT come from the germline V gene. The V segment lost 8 bases and the J segment 7 bases; nucleotides outside the gene matches: 8. The CDR3 covers 14 residues. This CDR3 is CASSRLAGTNTQYF. The DNA for the CDR3 is TGTGCCAGCTCCCGACTAGCGGGGACAAATACGCAGTATTTT.

The CDR3 spells CASSQDYWLAGTYNEQFF. CDR3 nucleotide sequence: TGTGCCAGCAGCCAAGATTATTGGCTAGCGGGAACCTACAATGAGCAGTTCTTC. This chain links TRBV14 with TRBJ2-1; TRBD2 matches 9 bases. Germline V lookup: CDR1 SGHDN, CDR2 FVKESK. The V gene end was trimmed by 0 bases and the J gene end by 2 bases; junction bases not matched to a gene: 8. The CDR3 spans 18 residues.

Only a few counts were recorded for this clone. The chain links TRBV6-6 to TRBJ2-7, with 9 bases aligning to TRBD1. The length of the CDR3 is 15 residues. Germline V gene lookup returns CDR1 MNHNY and CDR2 SVGAGI (reference sequence). After removal of 8 bases from V and 5 bases from J, the junction contained 13 bases not matched to a gene. CDR3 nucleotides: TGTGCCAGCGCCACCTACACAGGGGGCAGGAACGAGCAGTACTTC. This gives the protein CASATYTGGRNEQYF.

This chain connects TRBV15 to TRBJ2-3, with D hard to call. The length of the CDR3 is 13 residues. With 4 bases removed from V and 4 bases from J, the gap between germline ends came to 9 bases. Germline values: CDR1 LNHNV, CDR2 YYDKDF (reference sequence). The CDR3 bases are TGTGCCACCAGCACCGGGCTCGCAGATACGCAGTATTTT. Translated: CATSTGLADTQYF.

Written as DNA, the CDR3 is TGTGCCAGCAGTTACCTAGTTGAATTAGGGACCGAGCAGTACTTC. Amino acids: CASSYLVELGTEQYF. This chain uses TRBV6-5 with TRBJ2-7; D may be TRBD1 or TRBD2 (5 bases each). Looked up from germline, CDR1 is MNHEY and CDR2 is SVGAGI. The V and J ends lost 2 bases and 6 bases respectively, with 17 bases between them. The CDR3 is 15 amino acids.

The chain recombines TRBV7-2 with TRBJ2-7, with 10 bases aligning to TRBD2. Germline V gene sequence: CDR1 SGHTA, CDR2 FQGNSA. Trimming cost V 4 bases and J 2 bases; bases outside gene matches: 2. The CDR3 length is 14 residues. The DNA for the CDR3 is TGTGCCAGCAGCTGGGGGACTAGCGCCTACGAGCAGTACTTC. The encoded protein is CASSWGTSAYEQYF.

This clone came up a few times. This chain uses TRBV19 with TRBJ1-4, with D possibly TRBD1 on 5 matching bases. The germline V gene has CDR1 LNHDA and CDR2 SQIVND (reference sequence). This CDR3 region has 14 residues. Trimming took 9 bases from V and 6 from J, leaving 17 bases between them. This CDR3 reads CASTPLQGHEKLFF. The CDR3 bases are TGTGCCAGCACCCCCCTTCAGGGCCATGAAAAACTGTTTTTT.

In nucleotides, the CDR3 is TGTGCCAGCAGCCAAGTCTTGCTCGGTGACACTGCATTCTATGGCTACACCTTC. This translates into CASSQVLLGDTAFYGYTF. The V gene is TRBV14, the J gene TRBJ1-2; D not certain. This CDR3 comprises 18 residues. Germline V gives CDR1 SGHDN, CDR2 FVKESK. V lost 1 base and J 4 bases, leaving 22 bases between the germline ends. The full variable domain, in which reference TRBV14 and TRBJ1-2 provide the parts outside the CDR3, is EAGVTQFPSHSVIEKGQTVTLRCDPISGHDNLYWYRRVMGKEIKFLLHFVKESKQDESGMPNNRFLAERTGGTYSTLKVQPAELEDSGVYFCASSQVLLGDTAFYGYTFGSGTRLTVV.

The V and J genes are TRBV4-3 and TRBJ1-1, with D perhaps TRBD1 (6 bases). CDR1 and CDR2 from the germline V gene are LGHNA and YSLEER. CDR3 length: 16 amino acids. V lost 1 base and J lost 0, with 12 bases in between. CDR3 region: CASSQGPQGLNTEAFF. The DNA of the CDR3 is TGCGCCAGCAGCCAAGGCCCACAGGGCCTGAACACTGAAGCTTTCTTT.

The chain is built from TRBV27 and TRBJ2-7; the match to TRBD2 covers 8 bases. The germline V gene encodes CDR1 MNHEY and CDR2 SMNVEV (reference sequence). The V gene end was trimmed by 10 bases and the J gene end by 0 bases; junction bases not matched to a gene: 20. The CDR3 runs to 18 residues. CDR3 protein: CATLSRLAGQASSYEQYF. CDR3 nucleotide sequence: TGTGCCACCCTAAGCAGGCTAGCGGGCCAAGCGAGCTCCTACGAGCAGTACTTC.

V and J are TRBV7-9 and TRBJ2-1, with 9 bases lining up with TRBD1. J lost 5 bases, V lost 6 bases, and 8 bases had no gene match. This CDR3 spans 15 amino acids. CDR1 is SEHNR and CDR2 is FQNEAQ in the germline V gene (reference sequence). In nucleotides, the CDR3 is TGTGCCAGCAGGTCCGGGACAGGGACTAACAATGAGCAGTTCTTC. It encodes CASRSGTGTNNEQFF.

The chain recombines TRBV2 with TRBJ2-1, with TRBD1 matching 7 bases. Germline CDR1 is SNHLY and CDR2 is FYNNEI. V was pared by 8 bases and J by 1 base, with 2 bases of the junction left unmatched. The CDR3 has 13 residues. The CDR3 sequence is CASRDSSYNEQFF. The CDR3 nucleotides read TGTGCCAGCCGGGACAGTTCCTACAATGAGCAGTTCTTC.

The chain is built from TRBV21-1 and TRBJ2-5; the table gives TRBD2 as D, unverified against the DNA. TRBV21-1 is a recognized pseudogene. The CDR3 has 17 residues. CDR3 residues: CASSKGNGRRGGETQYF. Here the CDR3 DNA reads TGTGCCAGCAGCAAAGGGAACGGAAGGAGAGGAGGAGAGACCCAGTACTTC.